One sample yielded the 23 T cell receptor beta chains listed below, sequenced in a study of cytomegalovirus exposure and HLA in healthy donors. It was with 60 Vbeta and 13 Jbeta primers that the PCR ran. Repertoires were generated with immunoSEQ multiplex PCR, while TCRdb's copy carries only in-frame clones and drops some. The data show a few hundred thousand clones, with 80% to 95% seen just once and about 1.7% held by the top ten. Sequencing was done on a sample of PBMCs. These receptors came from a girl aged 2 to 10 in good health and CMV-seronegative.

The chain recombines TRBV6-6 with TRBJ1-6; D call uncertain. The CDR3 is 15 residues long. V lost 2 bases to trimming and J lost 7 bases, with 12 bases between them. Looked up from germline, CDR1 is MNHNY and CDR2 is SVGAGI (reference sequence). CDR3 DNA: TGTGCCAGCAGTTACGGAGGCCTCAACAATTCACCCCTCCACTTT. This sequence encodes CASSYGGLNNSPLHF.

This sequence joins TRBV4-1 and TRBJ2-2, with D possibly being TRBD1 (5 bases). Deletions cut 0 bases from V and 0 bases from J, with 11 bases between. This CDR3 is built from 17 residues. Per the germline V gene, CDR1 is MGHRA and CDR2 is YSYEKL. CDR3 coding DNA: TGCGCCAGCAGCCAAGATCTAGGGGCGTCGAACACCGGGGAGCTGTTTTTT. Its translation is CASSQDLGASNTGELFF.

This chain joins TRBV4-2 and TRBJ2-3; 11 positions match TRBD2. With V trimmed by 0 bases and J by 3 bases, 8 bases remained unmatched. Germline V gene lookup returns CDR1 LGHNA and CDR2 YNFKEQ. The CDR3 has 18 residues. Written as DNA, the CDR3 is TGTGCCAGCAGCCAAGAACTACTAGCGGGAGATGGTACAGATACGCAGTATTTT. This codes for CASSQELLAGDGTDTQYF.

The chain uses TRBV5-6 and TRBJ2-7; 14 bases align to TRBD2. V shed 4 bases, J shed 3 bases, and the junction held 3 bases outside the gene matches. The CDR3 spans 15 residues. The V gene's germline CDR1 is SGHDT and CDR2 YYEEEE. CDR3 sequence: CASSGLAGGDYEQYF. In nucleotides, the CDR3 is TGTGCCAGCAGCGGACTAGCGGGGGGAGACTACGAGCAGTACTTC.

The chain is built from TRBV6-1 and TRBJ1-1; TRBD1 might be the D (5 bases). V was cut by 0 bases and J by 1 base, with 6 bases left in between. Looked up from germline, CDR1 is MNHNS and CDR2 is SASEGT. The CDR3 is made up of 14 amino acids. The CDR3 nucleotides read TGTGCCAGCAGTGAAGCTACAGGGAACACTGAAGCTTTCTTT. Translating it yields CASSEATGNTEAFF.

This clone was recorded only once. J is TRBJ2-1 and V is TRBV11-1; 11 bases fit TRBD2. V was pared by 1 base and J by 7 bases, with 3 bases of the junction left unmatched. Germline V lookup: CDR1 SGHAT, CDR2 FQDESV (reference sequence). The CDR3 has 15 residues. The CDR3 protein is CASSLGASGGNEQFF. The CDR3 region has the DNA TGTGCCAGCAGCTTAGGGGCTAGCGGGGGGAATGAGCAGTTCTTC.

The V call is TRBV29-1, the J call TRBJ2-7, with D tentatively TRBD1 (6 bases). There are 14 residues in the CDR3. V lost 5 bases and J lost 2, with 16 bases in between. The germline CDR1 and CDR2 sequences are SQVTM and ANQGSEA. The CDR3, as DNA: TGCAGCGTTCTGGTGTCGGGACACCCCTACGAGCAGTACTTC. Protein: CSVLVSGHPYEQYF.

This chain joins TRBV18 and TRBJ2-7; 8 positions agree with TRBD2. Trimming cost V 3 bases and J 6 bases; bases outside gene matches: 4. Germline V gene lookup returns CDR1 KGHSH and CDR2 LQKENI. The length of the CDR3 is 13 residues. The CDR3 loop reads CASSPGTRTEQYF. As DNA, the CDR3 is TGTGCCAGCTCACCGGGGACTAGAACCGAGCAGTACTTC.

V and J are TRBV2 and TRBJ2-5; D uncertain. Trimming stripped 2 bases from V and 11 bases from J, with 9 bases between. The CDR3 totals 11 residues. Germline loops: CDR1 SNHLY, CDR2 FYNNEI. The CDR3 DNA reads as TGTGCCAGCAGTGAATGGAGAGAGCAGTACTTC. Protein: CASSEWREQYF.

The rearrangement uses TRBV2 and TRBJ1-5, with D uncertain. The CDR3 is made up of 13 amino acids. Germline V gives CDR1 SNHLY, CDR2 FYNNEI. With 8 bases removed from V and 0 bases from J, the gap between germline ends came to 8 bases. CDR3 nucleotide sequence: TGTGCCAGCGAGGCCGATAGCAATCAGCCCCAGCATTTT. Amino acids: CASEADSNQPQHF.

The rearrangement links TRBV28 to TRBJ2-7, with 9 bases fitting TRBD1. Losses at the gene ends were 6 bases for V and 4 bases for J; bases not matched to a gene: 10. Germline lookup yields CDR1 MDHEN and CDR2 SYDVKM. The CDR3 loop spans 15 amino acids. The CDR3 sequence is CASRSSGTGHYEQYF. Written as DNA, the CDR3 is TGTGCCAGCAGGTCCTCCGGGACAGGGCATTACGAGCAGTACTTC.

The rearrangement links TRBV28 to TRBJ1-1; possibly TRBD1 for D (5 bases). The CDR3 spans 14 residues. In germline, CDR1 is MDHEN, CDR2 SYDVKM. The V and J ends lost 6 bases and 0 bases respectively, with 11 bases between them. CDR3 region: CASRSGTVNTEAFF. The CDR3 DNA is TGTGCCAGCAGGAGCGGGACGGTGAACACTGAAGCTTTCTTT.

As for this clone: One end of the junction varies from germline; a read error may be responsible. The chain uses TRBV30 and TRBJ2-3; 9 positions agree with TRBD2. The CDR3 sequence is 14 residues long. From germline, CDR1 is GTSNPN and CDR2 SVGIG (reference sequence). The CDR3 is CAGSKGAGGDTQYF. CDR3 nucleotides: TGTGCCGGGAGCAAGGGGGCGGGGGGGGATACGCAGTATTTT.

V gene TRBV25-1 combines with J gene TRBJ2-6; TRBD2 matches at 7 bases. J gave up 2 bases and V 5 bases, and 6 bases lay outside the gene matches. Looked up from germline, CDR1 is MGHDK and CDR2 is SYGVNS. The CDR3 is 16 residues long. The CDR3 DNA reads TGTGCCAGCAGTCCACCGGGAGGAGCTGGGGCCAACGTCCTGACTTTC. Translating it yields CASSPPGGAGANVLTF.

The chain joins TRBV19 to TRBJ2-5, with TRBD2 matching 14 bases. After removal of 5 bases from V and 5 bases from J, the junction contained 19 bases not matched to a gene. The CDR3 runs to 20 residues. Germline CDR1 reads LNHDA; CDR2 reads SQIVND (reference sequence). CDR3 loop: CASSLRLAGGPGSGEETQYF. For the CDR3, the DNA is TGTGCCAGTAGTCTTAGACTAGCGGGAGGGCCTGGGTCGGGTGAGGAGACCCAGTACTTC.

The chain uses TRBV6-1 and TRBJ1-6; possibly TRBD1 for D (6 bases). CDR1 is MNHNS, CDR2 SASEGT, per germline. The CDR3 spans 15 residues. V was clipped by 6 bases and J by 7 bases, with 16 bases between them. The CDR3 sequence is CASRRPTGNNSPLHF. DNA of the CDR3: TGTGCCAGCAGACGGCCCACAGGGAACAATTCACCCCTCCACTTT.

The V call is TRBV19, the J call TRBJ2-3, with 7 positions matching TRBD2. The CDR3 has 13 residues. V gave up 5 bases and J gave up 4 bases; unmatched junction bases: 3. The V gene's germline CDR1 is LNHDA and CDR2 SQIVND (reference sequence). Written as DNA, the CDR3 is TGTGCCAGTAGTCCCGGACTAGCAGATACGCAGTATTTT. It codes for CASSPGLADTQYF.

The chain combines TRBV30 with TRBJ2-3, with 11 nucleotides matching TRBD2. CDR3 size: 15 residues. The germline V gene has CDR1 GTSNPN and CDR2 SVGIG (reference sequence). The J segment lost 3 bases and the V segment lost 5 bases, leaving 7 bases of the junction unmatched. CDR3 protein: CAWALAGGKTDTQYF. In DNA, the CDR3 is TGTGCCTGGGCCCTAGCGGGGGGAAAAACAGATACGCAGTATTTT. Together with reference TRBV30 and TRBJ2-3, the CDR3 gives the full variable domain: SQTIHQWPATLVQPVGSPLSLECTVEGTSNPNLYWYRQAAGRGLQLLFYSVGIGQISSEVPQNLSASRPQDRQFILSSKKLLLSDSGFYLCAWALAGGKTDTQYFGPGTRLTVL.

This clone was found once. The gene calls are TRBV18 and TRBJ2-7, with D possibly matching TRBD2 (5 bases). Germline assignment: CDR1 KGHSH and CDR2 LQKENI. The CDR3 covers 13 residues. The V gene lost 6 bases and the J gene lost 3 bases, with 12 bases spanning the gap. CDR3: CASSSGDNYEQYF. The DNA of the CDR3 is TGTGCCAGCTCCAGCGGCGATAACTACGAGCAGTACTTC. The variable domain in full, with the rest retrieved from reference TRBV18 and TRBJ2-7, is NAGVMQNPRHLVRRRGQEARLRCSPMKGHSHVYWYRQLPEEGLKFMVYLQKENIIDESGMPKERFSAEFPKEGPSILRIQQVVRGDSAAYFCASSSGDNYEQYFGPGTRLTVT.

The rearrangement joins TRBV11-1 to TRBJ1-6; the D is unclear. CDR3 size: 14 residues. V lost 3 bases, J lost 0 bases, and 3 bases lay in between. The germline V gene has CDR1 SGHAT and CDR2 FQDESV (reference sequence). The CDR3 is CASSFSSYNSPLHF. As DNA, the CDR3 is TGTGCCAGCAGCTTCAGCTCCTATAATTCACCCCTCCACTTT.

The chain carries TRBV7-9 and TRBJ1-1; TRBD1 aligns across 8 bases. The CDR3 contains 17 residues. Looked up from germline, CDR1 is SEHNR and CDR2 is FQNEAQ (reference sequence). The J segment lost 3 bases and the V segment lost 6 bases, leaving 15 bases of the junction unmatched. As DNA, the CDR3 is TGTGCCAGCAGGAATAGCCAGGCTATACAGGGGGACACTGAAGCTTTCTTT. Residues: CASRNSQAIQGDTEAFF.

This chain links TRBV25-1 with TRBJ1-6; maybe TRBD1 (5 bases). The germline V and J ends were trimmed by 5 bases and 2 bases, with 13 bases remaining between them. Germline-derived CDR1 and CDR2 are MGHDK and SYGVNS. This CDR3 has 16 amino acids. For the CDR3, the DNA is TGTGCCAGCAGTCCCCGGGGGGGGGCCTATAATTCACCCCTCCACTTT. Translation: CASSPRGGAYNSPLHF.

This clone came up once. This chain joins TRBV28 and TRBJ1-6; D is uncertain. CDR1 is MDHEN, CDR2 SYDVKM, per germline. V lost 3 bases and J 0 bases, leaving 21 bases between the germline ends. This CDR3 is built from 20 residues. The CDR3 DNA reads TGTGCCAGCAGTTTTTTGTCCGCGGGTAGGCGGAGCTCCTATAATTCACCCCTCCACTTT. It encodes CASSFLSAGRRSSYNSPLHF.